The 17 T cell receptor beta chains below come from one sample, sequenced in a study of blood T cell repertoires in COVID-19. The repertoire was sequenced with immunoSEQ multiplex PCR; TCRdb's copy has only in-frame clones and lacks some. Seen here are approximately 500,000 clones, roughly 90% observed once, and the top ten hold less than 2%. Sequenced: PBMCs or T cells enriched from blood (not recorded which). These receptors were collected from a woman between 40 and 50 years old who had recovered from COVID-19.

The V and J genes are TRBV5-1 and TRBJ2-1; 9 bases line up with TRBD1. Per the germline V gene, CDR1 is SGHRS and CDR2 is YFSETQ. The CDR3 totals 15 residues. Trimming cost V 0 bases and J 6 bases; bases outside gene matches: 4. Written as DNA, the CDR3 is TGCGCCAGCAGCTTGGCCGGACAGGGGACCAATGAGCAGTTCTTC. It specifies CASSLAGQGTNEQFF.

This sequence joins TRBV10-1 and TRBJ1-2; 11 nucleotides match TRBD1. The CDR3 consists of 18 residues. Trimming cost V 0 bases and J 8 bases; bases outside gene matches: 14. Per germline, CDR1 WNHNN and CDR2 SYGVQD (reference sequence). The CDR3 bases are TGCGCCAGCAGTGAGTCGAAGGGGACAGGGGGACCCGGGCGCGGCTACACCTTC. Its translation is CASSESKGTGGPGRGYTF.

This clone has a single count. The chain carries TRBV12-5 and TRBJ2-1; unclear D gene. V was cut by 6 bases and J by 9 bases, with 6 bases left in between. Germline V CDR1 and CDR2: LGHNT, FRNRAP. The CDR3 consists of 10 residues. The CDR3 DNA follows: TGTGCTAGTGGGTACTTTGAGCAGTTCTTC. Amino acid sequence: CASGYFEQFF.

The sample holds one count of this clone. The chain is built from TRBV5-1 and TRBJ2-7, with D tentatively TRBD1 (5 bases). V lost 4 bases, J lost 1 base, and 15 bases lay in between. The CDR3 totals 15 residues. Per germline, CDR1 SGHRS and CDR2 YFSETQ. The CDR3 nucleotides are TGCGCCAGCAGCCGATACCAGACAGAATCCTACGAGCAGTACTTC. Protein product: CASSRYQTESYEQYF.

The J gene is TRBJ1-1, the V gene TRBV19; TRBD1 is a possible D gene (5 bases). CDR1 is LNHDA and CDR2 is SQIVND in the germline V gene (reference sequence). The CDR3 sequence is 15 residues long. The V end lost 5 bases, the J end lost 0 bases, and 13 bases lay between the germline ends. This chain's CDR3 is CASSGERQLNTEAFF. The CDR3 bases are TGTGCCAGTAGTGGAGAACGACAGCTGAACACTGAAGCTTTCTTT.

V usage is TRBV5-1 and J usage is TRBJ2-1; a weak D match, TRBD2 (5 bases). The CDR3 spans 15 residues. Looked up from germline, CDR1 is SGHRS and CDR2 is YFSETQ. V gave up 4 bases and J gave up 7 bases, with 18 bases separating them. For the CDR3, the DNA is TGCGCCAGCAGCACGGTCGGTGGGAGTGTGAATGAGCAGTTCTTC. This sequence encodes CASSTVGGSVNEQFF.

CDR3 sequence reads: CASSPWTGADQPQHF. The CDR3 nucleotides read TGCGCCAGCAGCCCATGGACAGGGGCGGATCAGCCCCAGCATTTT. The chain is built from TRBV5-1 and TRBJ1-5; 9 nucleotides line up with TRBD1. The CDR3 has 15 amino acids. The V and J ends lost 4 bases and 5 bases, in that order; junction bases with no gene match: 7. Per the germline V gene, CDR1 is SGHRS and CDR2 is YFSETQ.

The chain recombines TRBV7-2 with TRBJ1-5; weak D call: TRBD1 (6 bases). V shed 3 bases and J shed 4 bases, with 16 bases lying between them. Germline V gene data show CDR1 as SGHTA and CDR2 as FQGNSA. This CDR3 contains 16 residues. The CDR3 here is CASSFDSTGMNQPQHF. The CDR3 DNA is TGTGCCAGCAGCTTCGATTCCACAGGGATGAATCAGCCCCAGCATTTT.

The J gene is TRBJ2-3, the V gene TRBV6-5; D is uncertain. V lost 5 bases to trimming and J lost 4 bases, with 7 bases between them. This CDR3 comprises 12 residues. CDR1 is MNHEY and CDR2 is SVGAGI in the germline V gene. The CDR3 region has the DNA TGTGCCAGCAGTACAACAGCAGATACGCAGTATTTT. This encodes CASSTTADTQYF.

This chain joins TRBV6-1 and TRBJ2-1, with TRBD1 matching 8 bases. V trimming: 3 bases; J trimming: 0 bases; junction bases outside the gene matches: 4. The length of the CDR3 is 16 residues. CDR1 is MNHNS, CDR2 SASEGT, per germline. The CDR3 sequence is CASSDPTGGSYNEQFF. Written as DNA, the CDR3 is TGTGCCAGCAGTGATCCAACAGGGGGCTCCTACAATGAGCAGTTCTTC.

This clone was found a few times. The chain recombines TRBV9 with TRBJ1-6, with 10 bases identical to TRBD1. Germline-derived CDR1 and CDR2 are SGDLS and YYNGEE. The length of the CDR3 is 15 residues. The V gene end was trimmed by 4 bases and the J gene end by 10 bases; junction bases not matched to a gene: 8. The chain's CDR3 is CASSIGQGVRSPLHF. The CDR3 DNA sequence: TGTGCCAGCAGCATTGGACAGGGGGTTCGATCACCCCTCCACTTT.

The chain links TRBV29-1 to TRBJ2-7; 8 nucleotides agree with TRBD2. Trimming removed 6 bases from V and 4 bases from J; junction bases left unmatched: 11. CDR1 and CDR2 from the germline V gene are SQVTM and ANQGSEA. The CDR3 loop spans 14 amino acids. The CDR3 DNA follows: TGCAGCGTGACTCCGGGCGGGAGGAGGTACGAGCAGTACTTC. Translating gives CSVTPGGRRYEQYF.

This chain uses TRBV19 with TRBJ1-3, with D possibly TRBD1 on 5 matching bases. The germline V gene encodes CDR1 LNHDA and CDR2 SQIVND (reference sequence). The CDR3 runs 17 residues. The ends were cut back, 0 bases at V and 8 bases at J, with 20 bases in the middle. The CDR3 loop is CASSIDIPTASMDTIYF. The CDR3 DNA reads TGTGCCAGTAGTATAGACATCCCGACAGCCTCAATGGACACCATATATTTT.

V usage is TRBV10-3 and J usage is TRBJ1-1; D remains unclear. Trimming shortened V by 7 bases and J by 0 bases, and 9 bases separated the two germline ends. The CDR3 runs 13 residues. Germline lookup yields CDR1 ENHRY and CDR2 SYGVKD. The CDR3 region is CAINLAMNTEAFF. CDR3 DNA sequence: TGTGCCATCAATCTGGCCATGAACACTGAAGCTTTCTTT.

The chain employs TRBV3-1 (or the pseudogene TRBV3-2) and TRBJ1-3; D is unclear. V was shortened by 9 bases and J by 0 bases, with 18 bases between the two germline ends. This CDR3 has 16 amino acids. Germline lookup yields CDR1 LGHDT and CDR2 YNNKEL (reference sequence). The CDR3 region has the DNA TGTGCCAGGCCCCGAAAAGTCTATGACTCTGGAAACACCATATATTTT. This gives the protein CARPRKVYDSGNTIYF.

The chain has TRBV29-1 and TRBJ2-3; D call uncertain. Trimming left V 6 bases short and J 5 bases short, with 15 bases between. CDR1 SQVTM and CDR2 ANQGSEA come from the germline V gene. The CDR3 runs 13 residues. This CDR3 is CSVLLASRDTQYF. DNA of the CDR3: TGCAGCGTCCTCCTTGCTTCCAGAGATACGCAGTATTTT.

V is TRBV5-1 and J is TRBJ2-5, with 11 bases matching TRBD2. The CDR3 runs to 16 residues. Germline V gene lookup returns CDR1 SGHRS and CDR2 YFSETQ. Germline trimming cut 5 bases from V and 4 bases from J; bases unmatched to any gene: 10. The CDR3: CASRQTSGSLGETQYF. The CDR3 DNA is TGCGCCAGCAGACAAACTAGCGGGAGTCTAGGAGAGACCCAGTACTTC.